Listed here are 32 T cell receptor beta chains from one sample, sequenced in a study of blood T cell repertoires in COVID-19. The table came from immunoSEQ multiplex PCR; TCRdb's copy has only in-frame clones and leaves some out. The sample has about 180,000 clones, about 90% seen once. Sequenced: PBMCs or T cells enriched from blood (not recorded which). The receptor set was obtained from a human donor with acute COVID-19. The donor label of this sample is uncertain.

This chain joins TRBV3-1 (or the pseudogene TRBV3-2) and TRBJ2-1, with 9 bases fitting TRBD1. V shed 6 bases, J shed 0 bases, and the junction held 15 bases outside the gene matches. The germline V gene has CDR1 LGHDT and CDR2 YNNKEL (reference sequence). There are 19 residues in the CDR3. The CDR3 reads CASSGQGRGYGGSYNEQFF. CDR3 DNA: TGTGCCAGCAGTGGACAGGGGAGGGGATATGGTGGCTCCTACAATGAGCAGTTCTTC.

This chain connects TRBV9 to TRBJ1-1; D perhaps matches TRBD1 (6 bases). The CDR3 consists of 14 residues. Germline-derived CDR1 and CDR2 are SGDLS and YYNGEE. Trimming took 4 bases from V and 1 from J, leaving 11 bases between them. The CDR3: CASSNTGQNTEAFF. The CDR3 DNA is TGTGCCAGCAGCAATACGGGACAGAACACTGAAGCTTTCTTT.

CDR3 DNA: TGTGCCAGCAGCCTCCAGGGGGCGGACACTGAAGCTTTCTTT. This codes for CASSLQGADTEAFF. This chain uses TRBV5-4 with TRBJ1-1; 8 bases are a match to TRBD1. This CDR3 has 14 amino acids. The germline V gene encodes CDR1 SGHNT and CDR2 YYREEE (reference sequence). V lost 4 bases and J lost 3; bases outside the gene matches: 5. Using reference TRBV5-4 and TRBJ1-1 for the parts outside the CDR3, the full variable domain is ETGVTQSPTHLIKTRGQQVTLRCSSQSGHNTVSWYQQALGQGPQFIFQYYREEENGRGNFPPRFSGLQFPNYSSELNVNALELDDSALYLCASSLQGADTEAFFGQGTRLTVV.

This rearrangement joins TRBV9 to TRBJ2-2, with 10 bases that match TRBD2. The CDR3 spans 18 residues. V lost 0 bases and J lost 0; bases outside the gene matches: 5. Germline V gene lookup returns CDR1 SGDLS and CDR2 YYNGEE. The CDR3 nucleotides are TGTGCCAGCAGCGTAGAACTAGCGGGACTGTCGAACACCGGGGAGCTGTTTTTT. Translation gives CASSVELAGLSNTGELFF.

The chain recombines TRBV7-3 with TRBJ2-5; 16 bases fit TRBD2. The CDR3 length is 16 residues. Germline CDR1 reads SGHTA; CDR2 reads FQGTGA. V trimming: 4 bases; J trimming: 2 bases; junction bases outside the gene matches: 1. The CDR3 region has the DNA TGTGCCAGCAGCTCGGGACTAGCGGGGGGGCAAGAGACCCAGTACTTC. Protein sequence: CASSSGLAGGQETQYF.

This chain connects TRBV5-6 to TRBJ1-1; TRBD1 aligns across 9 bases. Trimming cost V 2 bases and J 3 bases; bases outside gene matches: 5. The length of the CDR3 is 15 residues. Per germline, CDR1 SGHDT and CDR2 YYEEEE. This chain's CDR3 is CASSLLGTGYTEAFF. For the CDR3, the DNA is TGTGCCAGCAGCTTACTCGGGACAGGGTACACTGAAGCTTTCTTT.

This chain connects TRBV4-1 to TRBJ2-7, with TRBD1 matching over 7 bases. The V and J ends lost 3 bases and 0 bases, in that order; junction bases with no gene match: 5. The CDR3 runs 15 residues. CDR1 MGHRA and CDR2 YSYEKL come from the germline V gene. CDR3 amino acids: CASSHLQGSSYEQYF. The CDR3 bases are TGCGCCAGCAGCCACTTACAGGGGAGCTCCTACGAGCAGTACTTC.

V is TRBV6-5 and J is TRBJ1-6; weak D call: TRBD1 (5 bases). This CDR3 has 16 amino acids. V gave up 0 bases and J gave up 1 base, with 7 bases separating them. Germline CDR1 MNHEY, CDR2 SVGAGI. CDR3 nucleotides: TGTGCCAGCAGTTACTCGGGGCTATCCTATAATTCACCCCTCCACTTT. Protein product: CASSYSGLSYNSPLHF.

This clone was picked up one time. The V call is TRBV20-1, the J call TRBJ2-5; D possibly corresponds to TRBD2 (6 bases). This CDR3 is built from 11 residues. Germline CDR1 and CDR2: DFQATT and SNEGSKA (reference sequence). The CDR3: CSGRGEETQYF. CDR3 DNA sequence: TGCAGCGGACGCGGGGAGGAGACCCAGTACTTC.

This clone was detected once. The rearrangement links TRBV7-9 to TRBJ2-3; the D is unclear. The germline V gene has CDR1 SEHNR and CDR2 FQNEAQ (reference sequence). Trimming took 3 bases from V and 6 from J, leaving 10 bases between them. The CDR3 length is 13 residues. CDR3 in amino acids: CASSLTERDTQYF. The CDR3 DNA is TGTGCCAGCAGCTTGACGGAGAGGGATACGCAGTATTTT.

The V gene is TRBV6-6, the J gene TRBJ1-2; 8 bases agree with TRBD1. With V trimmed by 6 bases and J by 2 bases, 11 bases remained unmatched. Germline loops: CDR1 MNHNY, CDR2 SVGAGI (reference sequence). CDR3 length: 16 amino acids. CDR3 amino acids: CASSYGSRGPNYGYTF. The CDR3 DNA sequence: TGTGCCAGCAGCTACGGGTCCAGGGGGCCCAACTATGGCTACACCTTC.

This sequence joins TRBV2 and TRBJ1-4, with D maybe TRBD1 (6 bases). Looked up from germline, CDR1 is SNHLY and CDR2 is FYNNEI. The CDR3 totals 13 residues. V lost 7 bases and J 5 bases, leaving 11 bases between the germline ends. CDR3 protein: CASKRDINEKLFF. The CDR3 DNA is TGTGCCAGCAAGCGGGACATCAATGAAAAACTGTTTTTT.

The chain carries TRBV2 and TRBJ2-5, with TRBD2 identical over 9 bases. Germline V gene lookup returns CDR1 SNHLY and CDR2 FYNNEI. With 7 bases clipped from V and 5 bases from J, the junction kept 8 bases outside the gene matches. There are 14 residues in the CDR3. CDR3 nucleotide sequence: TGTGCCAGCAACCCTAGCGGGGTCCGGGAGACCCAGTACTTC. Translating it yields CASNPSGVRETQYF.

The chain recombines TRBV7-3 with TRBJ2-3, with D possibly being TRBD2 (6 bases). This CDR3 is built from 14 residues. With 6 bases removed from V and 0 bases from J, the gap between germline ends came to 10 bases. Germline values: CDR1 SGHTA, CDR2 FQGTGA. The DNA for the CDR3 is TGTGCCAGCAGGCTGGGGGGAAGCACAGATACGCAGTATTTT. Translation: CASRLGGSTDTQYF.

The chain carries TRBV6-6 and TRBJ1-6; 7 nucleotides agree with TRBD1. V shed 6 bases and J 4 bases; nucleotides not matched to a gene: 3. Germline V CDR1 and CDR2: MNHNY, SVGAGI (reference sequence). The CDR3 extends over 14 amino acids. The CDR3 here is CASSRDRYNSPLHF. DNA for the CDR3: TGTGCCAGCAGCCGGGACAGATATAATTCACCCCTCCACTTT.

The V call is TRBV4-3, the J call TRBJ2-3, with D possibly matching TRBD1 (6 bases). The CDR3 contains 14 residues. The V end lost 2 bases, the J end lost 4 bases, and 10 bases lay between the germline ends. Per germline, CDR1 LGHNA and CDR2 YSLEER. The CDR3 protein is CASSQTTGPDTQYF. In nucleotides, the CDR3 is TGCGCCAGCAGCCAAACCACAGGGCCAGATACGCAGTATTTT.

This chain links TRBV11-2 with TRBJ2-3, with D possibly being TRBD1 (6 bases). The CDR3 runs 16 residues. The germline V gene encodes CDR1 SGHAT and CDR2 FQNNGV. V gave up 5 bases and J gave up 1 base, with 16 bases separating them. The DNA for the CDR3 is TGTGCCAGCAGCCTAGGTGACAGGCTCGGCACAGATACGCAGTATTTT. Its protein is CASSLGDRLGTDTQYF. Combining the CDR3 with reference TRBV11-2 and TRBJ2-3 gives the whole variable domain EAGVAQSPRYKIIEKRQSVAFWCNPISGHATLYWYQQILGQGPKLLIQFQNNGVVDDSQLPKDRFSAERLKGVDSTLKIQPAKLEDSAVYLCASSLGDRLGTDTQYFGPGTRLTVL.

The CDR3 nucleotides read TGTGCCAGCAGCCGGGGACAAGTTAACACTGAAGCTTTCTTT. Translating it yields CASSRGQVNTEAFF. The chain employs TRBV5-4 and TRBJ1-1; TRBD1 is a possible D gene (6 bases). The CDR3 sequence is 14 residues long. Deletions cut 4 bases from V and 2 bases from J, with 12 bases between. In germline, CDR1 is SGHNT, CDR2 YYREEE (reference sequence).

This clone was found once. This chain links TRBV5-1 with TRBJ2-1; D unclear. V dropped 0 bases and J dropped 5 bases, with 12 bases sitting between them. The CDR3 contains 15 residues. The germline CDR1 and CDR2 sequences are SGHRS and YFSETQ. CDR3 loop: CASSLGWLGDNEQFF. The CDR3 coding sequence is TGCGCCAGCAGCTTGGGTTGGCTAGGAGACAATGAGCAGTTCTTC. Using reference TRBV5-1 and TRBJ2-1 for the parts outside the CDR3, the full variable domain is KAGVTQTPRYLIKTRGQQVTLSCSPISGHRSVSWYQQTPGQGLQFLFEYFSETQRNKGNFPGRFSGRQFSNSRSEMNVSTLELGDSALYLCASSLGWLGDNEQFFGPGTRLTVL.

The chain combines TRBV11-2 with TRBJ2-5, with 11 nucleotides matching TRBD2. The length of the CDR3 is 13 residues. The junction had 1 base not matched to a gene; V was cut back by 5 bases and J by 5 bases. The germline V gene has CDR1 SGHAT and CDR2 FQNNGV. Written as DNA, the CDR3 is TGTGCCAGCAGCCCTAGCGGGGGGGAGACCCAGTACTTC. It encodes CASSPSGGETQYF.

The V and J genes are TRBV27 and TRBJ2-5; 10 positions match TRBD2. Germline V gene lookup returns CDR1 MNHEY and CDR2 SMNVEV (reference sequence). V lost 5 bases, J lost 1 base, and 4 bases stayed unmatched. This CDR3 contains 15 residues. In DNA form, the CDR3 reads TGTGCCAGCAGTCAAGTAGCGGGGGGCCAAGAGACCCAGTACTTC. Translating gives CASSQVAGGQETQYF.

This chain's CDR3 is CASSSPDTYQPQHF. CDR3 coding DNA: TGTGCCAGCAGCTCACCGGACACCTATCAGCCCCAGCATTTT. The rearrangement uses TRBV7-2 and TRBJ1-5; D possibly corresponds to TRBD1 (5 bases). This CDR3 spans 14 amino acids. V was pared by 4 bases and J by 5 bases, with 12 bases between. CDR1 and CDR2 (germline): SGHTA, FQGNSA.

This chain joins TRBV29-1 and TRBJ1-3; D is unclear. The CDR3 length is 14 residues. Per the germline V gene, CDR1 is SQVTM and CDR2 is ANQGSEA. With 3 bases removed from V and 2 bases from J, the gap between germline ends came to 11 bases. The chain's CDR3 is CSVEKQPPGNTIYF. Written as DNA, the CDR3 is TGCAGCGTTGAGAAACAGCCGCCTGGAAACACCATATATTTT.

The chain carries TRBV9 and TRBJ1-2, with D perhaps TRBD1 (6 bases). This CDR3 is built from 13 residues. Trimming removed 4 bases at V and 6 bases at J, with 13 bases between. Germline loops: CDR1 SGDLS, CDR2 YYNGEE. CDR3 in amino acids: CASSLGQLNGYTF. CDR3 in DNA: TGTGCCAGCAGCCTCGGACAGTTGAATGGCTACACCTTC.

The chain is built from TRBV7-3 and TRBJ1-2; tentative D call: TRBD1 (5 bases). Trimming left V 5 bases short and J 5 bases short, with 12 bases between. CDR1 is SGHTA, CDR2 FQGTGA, per germline. This CDR3 region has 13 residues. The CDR3 DNA follows: TGTGCCAGCAGCCCCGGACAAGGGTATGGCTACACCTTC. The encoded protein is CASSPGQGYGYTF.

This chain uses TRBV7-2 with TRBJ2-7; 8 nucleotides align to TRBD1. CDR3 length equals 14 residues. Germline lookup yields CDR1 SGHTA and CDR2 FQGNSA. V trimming: 5 bases; J trimming: 4 bases; junction bases outside the gene matches: 7. This CDR3 is CASSPTQGGYEQYF. The CDR3 region has the DNA TGTGCCAGCAGCCCAACACAGGGGGGATACGAGCAGTACTTC.

This clone has just one count. Other DNA variants within this sample encode the same CDR3. The chain carries TRBV6-5 and TRBJ1-2; possible D gene TRBD1, 6 bases. V was trimmed by 2 bases and J by 2 bases, leaving 6 bases between them. Germline V lookup: CDR1 MNHEY, CDR2 SVGAGI. The CDR3 has 13 amino acids. The CDR3 DNA reads as TGTGCCAGCAGTTACGGGGGCAACTATGGCTACACCTTC. Translated, it gives CASSYGGNYGYTF.

This chain uses TRBV14 with TRBJ2-1, with TRBD2 matching 9 bases. Germline V gives CDR1 SGHDN, CDR2 FVKESK. CDR3 size: 16 residues. After removal of 4 bases from V and 7 bases from J, the junction contained 11 bases not matched to a gene. CDR3 DNA sequence: TGTGCCAGCAGCCGGGCCTATAGCGGGGGCCGAAATGAGCAGTTCTTC. Amino acid sequence: CASSRAYSGGRNEQFF.

The V gene is TRBV9, the J gene TRBJ2-7, with 10 bases that match TRBD2. The V and J ends lost 0 bases and 2 bases, in that order; junction bases with no gene match: 2. The CDR3 is 15 amino acids. Germline CDR1 reads SGDLS; CDR2 reads YYNGEE. As DNA, the CDR3 is TGTGCCAGCAGCGTAGCTAGCGGGGGAGCCTACGAGCAGTACTTC. Amino acid sequence: CASSVASGGAYEQYF.

The chain has TRBV6-1 and TRBJ1-2; D not certain. This CDR3 comprises 14 residues. Germline V CDR1 and CDR2: MNHNS, SASEGT. Trimming left V 2 bases short and J 4 bases short, with 11 bases between. CDR3 sequence: CASSESWPVYGYTF. CDR3 DNA: TGTGCCAGCAGTGAAAGTTGGCCCGTCTATGGCTACACCTTC.

This clone was observed a handful of times. V is TRBV4-3 and J is TRBJ2-7; possibly TRBD2 for D (6 bases). V lost 0 bases and J 4 bases, leaving 13 bases between the germline ends. Germline CDR1 and CDR2: LGHNA and YSLEER. The CDR3 loop spans 15 amino acids. The CDR3 spells CASSQDRGLIYEQYF. DNA for the CDR3: TGCGCCAGCAGCCAAGATCGGGGACTGATTTACGAGCAGTACTTC.

The rearrangement uses TRBV19 and TRBJ2-3; TRBD1 agrees at 9 bases. The V gene end was trimmed by 5 bases and the J gene end by 3 bases; junction bases not matched to a gene: 9. This CDR3 region has 16 residues. Germline lookup yields CDR1 LNHDA and CDR2 SQIVND (reference sequence). The CDR3 DNA follows: TGTGCCAGTAGTTTTCATACAGGGGGCGCTACAGATACGCAGTATTTT. Translating it yields CASSFHTGGATDTQYF.